The 14 T cell receptor beta chains in this list originate from one sample, sequenced in a study of blood T cells in healthy people across ages. A J-beta primer mix and a sample-barcoded 5' primer were used in a second PCR of about 7 to 12 cycles. TCRdb re-called the 5' RACE reads with MiXCR, one entry per CDR3 protein. The sample contains 550,000 to 650,000 distinct CDR3 sequences, roughly a quarter of which appear only once. The data were also submitted as part of a second study, on T cells of mothers and their children.

The sequenced sample was blood. These receptors were taken from a boy between 2 and 15 years old in good health.

This clonotype was observed a few times. This chain uses TRBV7-2 with TRBJ2-3; D remains ambiguous. The CDR3 spans 11 residues. Trimming took off 7 bases at V and 6 bases at J, with 8 bases between the two ends. CDR1 and CDR2 from the germline V gene are SGHTA and FQGNSA. CDR3 DNA sequence: TGTGCCAGCACAACTTCGGATACGCAGTATTTT. Translating gives CASTTSDTQYF.

The V call is TRBV7-2, the J call TRBJ2-7; 10 bases match TRBD2. With V trimmed by 2 bases and J by 2 bases, 3 bases remained unmatched. The germline gives CDR1 SGHTA, CDR2 FQGNSA. The CDR3 covers 15 residues. The CDR3 DNA follows: TGTGCCAGCAGCTTATCTAGCGGGGGCACCTACGAGCAGTACTTC. Amino acid sequence: CASSLSSGGTYEQYF. The complete variable domain, with remaining parts taken from reference TRBV7-2 and TRBJ2-7, reads GAGVSQSPSNKVTEKGKDVELRCDPISGHTALYWYRQSLGQGLEFLIYFQGNSAPDKSGLPSDRFSAERTGGSVSTLTIQRTQQEDSAVYLCASSLSSGGTYEQYFGPGTRLTVT.

The chain joins TRBV4-1 to TRBJ2-2; TRBD1 matches 7 bases. This CDR3 has 15 amino acids. The germline V gene encodes CDR1 MGHRA and CDR2 YSYEKL. The junction had 7 bases not matched to a gene; V was cut back by 6 bases and J by 3 bases. The CDR3 sequence: CASRTGPVDTGELFF. Here the CDR3 DNA reads TGCGCCAGCAGGACAGGGCCAGTGGACACCGGGGAGCTGTTTTTT.

The gene calls are TRBV19 and TRBJ2-5; D call uncertain. The assigned J gene may be wrong: the sequence end matches TRBJ2-7 better. This CDR3 is 15 amino acids long. Germline-derived CDR1 and CDR2 are LNHDA and SQIVND (reference sequence). CDR3 region: CASSIPGGSSYEQYF. CDR3 in DNA: TGTGCCAGTAGTATACCAGGCGGAAGCTCCTACGAGCAGTACTTC.

The chain links TRBV29-1 to TRBJ2-1, with 10 bases that match TRBD2. Germline V gene lookup returns CDR1 SQVTM and CDR2 ANQGSEA. The J segment lost 0 bases and the V segment lost 6 bases, leaving 2 bases of the junction unmatched. The CDR3 has 14 residues. The CDR3 region has the DNA TGCAGCGTGTTAGCGGGGGGCTCCTACAATGAGCAGTTCTTC. Protein: CSVLAGGSYNEQFF.

The chain uses TRBV7-9 and TRBJ2-7, with 7 positions matching TRBD1. The germline V gene has CDR1 SEHNR and CDR2 FQNEAQ (reference sequence). This CDR3 spans 15 amino acids. With V trimmed by 5 bases and J by 7 bases, 14 bases remained unmatched. CDR3 amino acids: CASSPATGTFKEQYF. CDR3 coding DNA: TGTGCCAGCAGCCCAGCGACAGGGACCTTTAAAGAGCAGTACTTC.

The chain recombines TRBV7-9 with TRBJ2-1, with TRBD1 matching over 10 bases. The end of the DNA is better explained by TRBJ2-7, so the J call may be wrong. The CDR3 sequence is 15 residues long. The germline gives CDR1 SEHNR, CDR2 FQNEAQ (reference sequence). This chain's CDR3 is CATLPGTGETYEQYF. CDR3 nucleotide sequence: TGTGCGACCCTACCCGGGACAGGGGAGACCTACGAGCAGTACTTC.

This clonotype occurred many times. The chain recombines TRBV12-3 or TRBV12-4 with TRBJ2-1; 7 bases fit TRBD2. This CDR3 comprises 15 residues. The J segment lost 2 bases and the V segment lost 6 bases, leaving 7 bases of the junction unmatched. CDR3 sequence reads: CASSPAGSTYNEQFF. The CDR3, as DNA: TGTGCCAGCAGCCCAGCGGGAAGTACCTACAATGAGCAGTTCTTC.

The chain couples TRBV7-6 to TRBJ2-2; D tentatively fits TRBD1 or TRBD2 (6 bases each). Deletions cut 4 bases from V and 4 bases from J, with 10 bases between. Looked up from germline, CDR1 is SGHVS and CDR2 is FNYEAQ. The CDR3 contains 14 residues. The CDR3 reads CASSSEGGTGELFF. CDR3 DNA sequence: TGTGCCAGCAGCTCCGAGGGGGGCACCGGGGAGCTGTTTTTT.

This clonotype was seen a handful of times. V gene TRBV10-3 combines with J gene TRBJ2-7, with D tentatively TRBD1 (6 bases). This CDR3 comprises 14 residues. The germline V and J ends were trimmed by 11 bases and 7 bases, with 24 bases remaining between them. From germline, CDR1 is ENHRY and CDR2 SYGVKD. In DNA form, the CDR3 reads TGTGCCGTGGCAGAAGGGGGAACCCGGAGGGAGCAGTACTTC. It specifies CAVAEGGTRREQYF.

There are a few counts of this clonotype. The chain combines TRBV5-6 with TRBJ2-2; 9 bases align to TRBD2. Germline-derived CDR1 and CDR2 are SGHDT and YYEEEE. The V gene end was trimmed by 1 base and the J gene end by 4 bases; junction bases not matched to a gene: 5. The CDR3 has 16 residues. The CDR3 sequence: CASSLQREDGTGELFF. The CDR3 DNA sequence: TGTGCCAGCAGCTTGCAGCGGGAGGACGGCACCGGGGAGCTGTTTTTT.

The V and J genes are TRBV7-2 and TRBJ1-2, with 10 bases aligning to TRBD1. Germline CDR1 is SGHTA and CDR2 is FQGNSA. Trimming cost V 5 bases and J 8 bases; bases outside gene matches: 11. The CDR3 loop spans 15 amino acids. CDR3 bases: TGTGCCAGCAGCACCCGGACAGGGGGTTTACTGGGCTACACCTTC. Its translation: CASSTRTGGLLGYTF.

This chain uses TRBV3-1 with TRBJ2-5, with D unclear. The CDR3 spans 14 residues. The V and J ends lost 1 base and 2 bases respectively, with 8 bases between them. Germline lookup yields CDR1 LGHDT and CDR2 YNNKEL (reference sequence). CDR3 nucleotide sequence: TGTGCCAGCAGCCAAGCTGGCAGGCAAGAGACCCAGTACTTC. This gives the protein CASSQAGRQETQYF.

V gene TRBV29-1 combines with J gene TRBJ1-2; the match to TRBD1 covers 8 bases. Looked up from germline, CDR1 is SQVTM and CDR2 is ANQGSEA. The length of the CDR3 is 13 residues. The V segment lost 5 bases and the J segment 5 bases; nucleotides outside the gene matches: 7. The chain's CDR3 is CSVTRTGTYGYTF. The DNA of the CDR3 is TGCAGCGTTACAAGGACAGGGACGTATGGCTACACCTTC. Full variable domain (rest looked up from reference TRBV29-1 and TRBJ1-2): SAVISQKPSRDICQRGTSLTIQCQVDSQVTMMFWYRQQPGQSLTLIATANQGSEATYESGFVIDKFPISRPNLTFSTLTVSNMSPEDSSIYLCSVTRTGTYGYTFGSGTRLTVV.